The clone carrying this TCR beta chain occurred many times. Antigen unknown. This record comes from a study of CD8 T cells in ankylosing spondylitis. Study-wide points: From matched ankylosing spondylitis synovial fluid, disease-linked clones were reportedly recovered at significantly enriched levels.

TCRdb re-analysed the 5' RACE reads in MiXCR, keeping a single row per CDR3 protein. The repertoire holds approximately 250,000 distinct CDR3 sequences, with roughly 8.2% as singletons. V was pared by 3 bases and J by 2 bases, with 10 bases between. The CDR3 is 14 amino acids. The sequencing sample was made of blood, either unsorted or a sorted T cell fraction (not recorded which). This receptor was identified in a female donor with ankylosing spondylitis or in good health (not recorded which). The chain employs TRBV12-3 or TRBV12-4 and TRBJ2-5, with unresolved D. The CDR3: CASSLLKTQETQYF. The CDR3 DNA follows: TGTGCCAGCAGTTTGCTGAAAACACAAGAGACCCAGTACTTC.